This entry is about one TCR beta chain. The antigen is unknown. The data originate from a study of cytomegalovirus exposure and HLA in healthy donors. Study background: Among the roughly 400 donors who were genotyped, 81% fell in the genetic ancestry cluster that is associated with self-reported Caucasian donors.

Germline V CDR1 and CDR2: KGHSH, LQKENI. Trimming cost V 0 bases and J 5 bases; bases outside gene matches: 1. This CDR3 contains 14 residues. Primers included in the PCR were 60 Vbeta and 13 Jbeta primers. The table came from immunoSEQ multiplex PCR; TCRdb's copy has only in-frame clones and leaves some out. The sample records over 100,000 clones, 60% to 80% being singletons. Study-level results: Most TCR beta V segments were productive about 87% or about 30% of the time in an earlier analysis. CMV antigen specificity was confirmed in vitro for a few CMV-associated chains. TCR beta V- and J-gene trimming, according to a later analysis, was linked to a missense DCLRE1C variant.

This rearrangement joins TRBV18 to TRBJ2-7, with TRBD1 matching over 10 bases. The sequence derives from a man aged 45-65 years in good health and CMV-seropositive. Sequences were obtained from PBMCs. CDR3 in DNA: TGTGCCAGCTCACCACCGGGACAGGGGCACGAGCAGTACTTC. Protein: CASSPPGQGHEQYF.